Listed here are 2 T cell receptor beta chains from one sample, sequenced in a study of cytomegalovirus exposure and HLA in healthy donors. PCR primers comprised 60 Vbeta and 13 Jbeta primers. The table came from immunoSEQ multiplex PCR; TCRdb's copy has only in-frame clones and leaves some out. The top ten clones hold around 4.5% of a sample with roughly 150,000 clones, approximately 80% of them seen once. What was sequenced was PBMCs. These receptors were obtained from a woman aged 40 to 50 in good health and CMV-seropositive.

The rearrangement joins TRBV18 to TRBJ1-3; tentative D call: TRBD1 (5 bases). Per germline, CDR1 KGHSH and CDR2 LQKENI. Trimming removed 4 bases from V and 0 bases from J, with 10 bases in between. This CDR3 spans 15 amino acids. In nucleotides, the CDR3 is TGTGCCAGCTCACGCAGGGATAGCTCTGGAAACACCATATATTTT. Translating gives CASSRRDSSGNTIYF.

This clone was counted a few times. The chain combines TRBV10-2 with TRBJ2-6; tentative D call: TRBD1 (5 bases). There are 15 residues in the CDR3. Germline CDR1 reads WSHSY; CDR2 reads SAAADI. Trimming removed 6 bases from V and 0 bases from J, with 9 bases in between. The CDR3 DNA reads as TGCGCCAGCAGACTGGACAACTCTGGGGCCAACGTCCTGACTTTC. Translating gives CASRLDNSGANVLTF.